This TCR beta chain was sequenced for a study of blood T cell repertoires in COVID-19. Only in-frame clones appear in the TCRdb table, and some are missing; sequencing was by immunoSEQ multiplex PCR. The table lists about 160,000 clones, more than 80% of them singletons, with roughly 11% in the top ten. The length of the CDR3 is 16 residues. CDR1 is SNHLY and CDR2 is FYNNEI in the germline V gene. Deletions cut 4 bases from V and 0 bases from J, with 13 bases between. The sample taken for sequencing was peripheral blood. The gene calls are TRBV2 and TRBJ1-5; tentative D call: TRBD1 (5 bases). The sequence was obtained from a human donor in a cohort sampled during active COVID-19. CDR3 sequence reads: CASSAEKGASNQPQHF. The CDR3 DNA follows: TGTGCCAGCAGTGCGGAGAAAGGGGCTAGCAATCAGCCCCAGCATTTT. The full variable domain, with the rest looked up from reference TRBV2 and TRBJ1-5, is EPEVTQTPSHQVTQMGQEVILRCVPISNHLYFYWYRQILGQKVEFLVSFYNNEISEKSEIFDDQFSVERPDGSNFTLKIRSTKLEDSAMYFCASSAEKGASNQPQHFGDGTRLSIL.